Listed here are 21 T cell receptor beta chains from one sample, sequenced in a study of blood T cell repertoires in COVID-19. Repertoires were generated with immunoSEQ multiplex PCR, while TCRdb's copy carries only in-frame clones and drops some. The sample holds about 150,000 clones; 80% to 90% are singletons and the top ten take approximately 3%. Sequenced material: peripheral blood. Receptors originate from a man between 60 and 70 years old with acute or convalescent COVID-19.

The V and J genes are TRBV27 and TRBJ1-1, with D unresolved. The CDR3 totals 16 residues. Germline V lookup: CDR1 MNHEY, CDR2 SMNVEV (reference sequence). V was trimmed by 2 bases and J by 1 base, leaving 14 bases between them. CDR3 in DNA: TGTGCCAGCAGTTTAGGTCATTTAGGAGGGAACACTGAAGCTTTCTTT. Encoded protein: CASSLGHLGGNTEAFF.

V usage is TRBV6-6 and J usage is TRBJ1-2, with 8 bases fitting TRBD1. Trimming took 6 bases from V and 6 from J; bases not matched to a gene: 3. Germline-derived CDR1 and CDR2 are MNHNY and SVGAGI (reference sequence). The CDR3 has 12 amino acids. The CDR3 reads CASSDRGNGYTF. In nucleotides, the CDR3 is TGTGCCAGCAGCGACAGGGGTAATGGCTACACCTTC.

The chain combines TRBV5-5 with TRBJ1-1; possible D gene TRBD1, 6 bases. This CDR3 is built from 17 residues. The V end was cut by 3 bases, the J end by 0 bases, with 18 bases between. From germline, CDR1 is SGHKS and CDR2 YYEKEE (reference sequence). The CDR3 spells CASSSSLGQGMNTEAFF. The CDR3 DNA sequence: TGTGCCAGCAGCTCCTCCCTGGGACAAGGGATGAACACTGAAGCTTTCTTT.

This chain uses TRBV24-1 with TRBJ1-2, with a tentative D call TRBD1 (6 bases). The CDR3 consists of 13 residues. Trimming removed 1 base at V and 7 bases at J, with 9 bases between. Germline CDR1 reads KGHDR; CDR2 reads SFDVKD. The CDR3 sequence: CATSDFGGLGYTF. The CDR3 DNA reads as TGTGCCACCAGTGATTTCGGGGGGCTTGGCTACACCTTC.

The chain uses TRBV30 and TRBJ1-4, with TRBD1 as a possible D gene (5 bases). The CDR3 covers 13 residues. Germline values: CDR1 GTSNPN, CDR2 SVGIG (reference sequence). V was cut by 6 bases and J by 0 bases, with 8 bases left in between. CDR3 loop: CACIQATNEKLFF. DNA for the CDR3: TGTGCCTGTATACAGGCAACTAATGAAAAACTGTTTTTT.

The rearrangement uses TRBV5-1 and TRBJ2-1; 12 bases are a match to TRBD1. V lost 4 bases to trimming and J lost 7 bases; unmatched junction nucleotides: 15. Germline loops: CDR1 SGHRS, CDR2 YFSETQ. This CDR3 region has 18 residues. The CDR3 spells CASSTSGRGQGARNEQFF. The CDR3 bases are TGCGCCAGCAGCACGTCAGGTAGGGGACAGGGGGCCAGGAATGAGCAGTTCTTC.

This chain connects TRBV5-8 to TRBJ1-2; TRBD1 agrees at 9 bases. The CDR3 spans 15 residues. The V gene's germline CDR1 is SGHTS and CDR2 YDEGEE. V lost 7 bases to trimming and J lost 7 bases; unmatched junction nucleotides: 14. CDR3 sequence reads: CASVGQGALAGGYTF. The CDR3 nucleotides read TGTGCCAGCGTGGGACAGGGAGCTCTCGCGGGTGGCTACACCTTC.

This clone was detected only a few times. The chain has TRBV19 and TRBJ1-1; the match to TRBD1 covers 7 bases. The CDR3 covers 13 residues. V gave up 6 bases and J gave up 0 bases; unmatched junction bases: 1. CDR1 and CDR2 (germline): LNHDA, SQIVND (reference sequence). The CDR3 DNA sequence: TGTGCCAGTAGCCAGGGGGTGAACACTGAAGCTTTCTTT. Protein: CASSQGVNTEAFF.

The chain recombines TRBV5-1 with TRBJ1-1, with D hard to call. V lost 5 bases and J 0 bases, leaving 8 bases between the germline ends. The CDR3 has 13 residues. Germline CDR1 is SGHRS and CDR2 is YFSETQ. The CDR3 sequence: CASRSDMNTEAFF. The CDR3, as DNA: TGCGCCAGCAGATCAGACATGAACACTGAAGCTTTCTTT.

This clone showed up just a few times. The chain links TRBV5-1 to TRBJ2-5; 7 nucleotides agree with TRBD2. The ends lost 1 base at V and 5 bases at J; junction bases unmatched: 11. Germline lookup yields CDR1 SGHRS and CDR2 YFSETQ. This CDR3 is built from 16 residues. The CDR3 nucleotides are TGCGCCAGCAGCTTGATAGGCGCGGGGGTGAGGGAGACCCAGTACTTC. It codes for CASSLIGAGVRETQYF.

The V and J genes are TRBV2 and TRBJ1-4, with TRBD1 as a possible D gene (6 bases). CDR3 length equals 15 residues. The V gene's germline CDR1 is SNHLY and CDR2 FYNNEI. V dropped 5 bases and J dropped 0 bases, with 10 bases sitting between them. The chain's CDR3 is CASSRTEATNEKLFF. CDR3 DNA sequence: TGTGCCAGCAGTCGGACAGAAGCAACTAATGAAAAACTGTTTTTT.

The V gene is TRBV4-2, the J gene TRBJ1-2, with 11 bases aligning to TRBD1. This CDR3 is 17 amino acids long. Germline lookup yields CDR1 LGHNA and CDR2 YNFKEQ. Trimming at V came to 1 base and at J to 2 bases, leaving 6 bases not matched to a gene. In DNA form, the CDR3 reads TGTGCCAGCAGCCAAGTGGACAGGGGGCTGGAGAACTATGGCTACACCTTC. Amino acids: CASSQVDRGLENYGYTF.

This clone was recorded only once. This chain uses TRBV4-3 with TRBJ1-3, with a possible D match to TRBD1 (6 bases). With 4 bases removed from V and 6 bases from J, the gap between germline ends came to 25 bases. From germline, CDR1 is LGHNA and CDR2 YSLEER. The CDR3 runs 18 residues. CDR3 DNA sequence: TGCGCCAGCAGCCCAATCTTTGGGCCGTCGGCAGGGGTAAACACCATATATTTT. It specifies CASSPIFGPSAGVNTIYF.

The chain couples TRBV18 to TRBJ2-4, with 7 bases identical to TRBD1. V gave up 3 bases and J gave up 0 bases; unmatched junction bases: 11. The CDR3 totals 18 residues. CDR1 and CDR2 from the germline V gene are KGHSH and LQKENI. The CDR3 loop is CASSPLRQGLLAKNIQYF. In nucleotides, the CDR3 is TGTGCCAGCTCACCGCTACGACAGGGTCTATTAGCCAAAAACATTCAGTACTTC. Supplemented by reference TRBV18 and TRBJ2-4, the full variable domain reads NAGVMQNPRHLVRRRGQEARLRCSPMKGHSHVYWYRQLPEEGLKFMVYLQKENIIDESGMPKERFSAEFPKEGPSILRIQQVVRGDSAAYFCASSPLRQGLLAKNIQYFGAGTRLSVL.

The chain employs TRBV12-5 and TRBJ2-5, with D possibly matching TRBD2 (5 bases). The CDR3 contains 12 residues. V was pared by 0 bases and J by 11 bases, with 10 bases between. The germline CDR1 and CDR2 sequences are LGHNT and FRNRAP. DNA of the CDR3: TGTGCTAGTGGTTTGGTACTCGGGGAACAGTACTTC. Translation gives CASGLVLGEQYF.

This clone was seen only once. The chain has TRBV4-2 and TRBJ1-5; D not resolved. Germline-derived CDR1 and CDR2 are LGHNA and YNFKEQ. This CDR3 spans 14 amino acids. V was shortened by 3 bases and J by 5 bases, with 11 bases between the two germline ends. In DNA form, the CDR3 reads TGTGCCAGCAGCCATGGTGACTCGGATCAGCCCCAGCATTTT. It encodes CASSHGDSDQPQHF.

The CDR3, as DNA: TGTGCCTGGAGTGTAGGACAGTCCTACGAGCAGTACTTC. Translated, it gives CAWSVGQSYEQYF. The chain is built from TRBV30 and TRBJ2-7; D is perhaps TRBD1 (6 bases). Between the trimmed V and J ends, which lost 0 bases and 1 base, there was a span of 7 bases. There are 13 residues in the CDR3. Germline CDR1 reads GTSNPN; CDR2 reads SVGIG (reference sequence).

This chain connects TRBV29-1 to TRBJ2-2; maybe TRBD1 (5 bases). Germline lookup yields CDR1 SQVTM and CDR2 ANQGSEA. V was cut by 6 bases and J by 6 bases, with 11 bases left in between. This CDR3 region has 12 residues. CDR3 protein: CSVERQPGELFF. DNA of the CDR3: TGCAGCGTAGAAAGACAGCCCGGGGAGCTGTTTTTT.

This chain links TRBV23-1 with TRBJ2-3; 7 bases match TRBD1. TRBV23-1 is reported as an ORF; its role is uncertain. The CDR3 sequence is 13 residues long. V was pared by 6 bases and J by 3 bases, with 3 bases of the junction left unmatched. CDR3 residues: CASRRQGTDTQYF. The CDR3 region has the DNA TGCGCCAGCAGGAGACAGGGAACAGATACGCAGTATTTT.

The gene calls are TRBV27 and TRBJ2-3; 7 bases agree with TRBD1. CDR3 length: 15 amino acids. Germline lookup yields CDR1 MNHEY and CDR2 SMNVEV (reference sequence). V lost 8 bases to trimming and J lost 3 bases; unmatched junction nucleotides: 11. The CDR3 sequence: CASGYRGRGTDTQYF. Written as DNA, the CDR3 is TGTGCCAGCGGGTACAGGGGACGAGGGACAGATACGCAGTATTTT.

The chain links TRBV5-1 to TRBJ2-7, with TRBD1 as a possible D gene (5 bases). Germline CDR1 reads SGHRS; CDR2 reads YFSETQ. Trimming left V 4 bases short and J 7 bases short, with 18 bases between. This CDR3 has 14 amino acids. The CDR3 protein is CASSPGARDGEQYF. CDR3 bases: TGCGCCAGCAGCCCTGGGGCCAGGGATGGTGAGCAGTACTTC. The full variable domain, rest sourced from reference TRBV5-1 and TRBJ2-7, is KAGVTQTPRYLIKTRGQQVTLSCSPISGHRSVSWYQQTPGQGLQFLFEYFSETQRNKGNFPGRFSGRQFSNSRSEMNVSTLELGDSALYLCASSPGARDGEQYFGPGTRLTVT.